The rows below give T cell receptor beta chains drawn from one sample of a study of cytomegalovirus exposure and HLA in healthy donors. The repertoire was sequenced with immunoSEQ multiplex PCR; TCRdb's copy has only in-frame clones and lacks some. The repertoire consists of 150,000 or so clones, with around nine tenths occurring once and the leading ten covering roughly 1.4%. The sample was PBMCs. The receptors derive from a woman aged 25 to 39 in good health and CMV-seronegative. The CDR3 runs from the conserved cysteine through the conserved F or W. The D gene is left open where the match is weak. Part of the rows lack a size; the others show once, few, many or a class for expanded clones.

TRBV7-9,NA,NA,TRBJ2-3,CASSRKSGGTDTQYF,TGTGCCAGCAGCCGTAAGTCGGGGGGCACAGATACGCAGTATTTT
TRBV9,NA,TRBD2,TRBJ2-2,CASSLRLAENTGELFF,TGTGCCAGCAGCCTAAGACTAGCGGAGAACACCGGGGAGCTGTTTTTT
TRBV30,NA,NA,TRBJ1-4,CAWSYKGLNEKLFF,TGTGCCTGGAGTTACAAGGGGTTAAATGAAAAACTGTTTTTT
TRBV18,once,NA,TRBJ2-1,CASSPQSTSYNEQFF,TGTGCCAGCTCACCACAGAGCACTTCCTACAATGAGCAGTTCTTC
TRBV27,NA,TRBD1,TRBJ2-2,CASSWTGNTGELFF,TGTGCCAGCAGTTGGACAGGCAACACCGGGGAGCTGTTTTTT
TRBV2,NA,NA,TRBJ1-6,CASKGVRGDSPLHF,TGTGCCAGCAAAGGGGTCAGGGGAGATTCACCCCTCCACTTT
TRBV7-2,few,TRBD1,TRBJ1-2,CASSLDRGRRINYGYTF,TGTGCCAGCAGCCTGGACAGGGGAAGGAGGATAAACTATGGCTACACCTTC
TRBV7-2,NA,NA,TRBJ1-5,CASSPTFNQPQHF,TGTGCCAGCAGCCCGACTTTCAATCAGCCCCAGCATTTT
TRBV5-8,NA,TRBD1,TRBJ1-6,CASSTGQGFVSPLHF,TGTGCCAGCAGCACCGGACAGGGGTTTGTCTCACCCCTCCACTTT
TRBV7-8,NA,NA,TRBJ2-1,CASSHPTTPTEYNEQFF,TGTGCCAGCAGCCATCCGACGACCCCGACAGAATACAATGAGCAGTTCTTC
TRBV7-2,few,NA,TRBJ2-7,CASSDRSAYEQYF,TGTGCCAGCAGCGACAGGTCCGCCTACGAGCAGTACTTC
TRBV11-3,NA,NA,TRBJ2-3,CASSLGQGRADTQYF,TGTGCCAGCAGCTTGGGGCAGGGAAGGGCTGATACGCAGTATTTT
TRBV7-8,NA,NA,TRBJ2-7,CASSITGYSYEQYF,TGTGCCAGCAGCATTACAGGGTACTCCTACGAGCAGTACTTC
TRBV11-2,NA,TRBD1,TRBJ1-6,CASSSDRDGAPLHF,TGTGCCAGCAGCTCGGACAGGGATGGGGCACCCCTCCACTTT
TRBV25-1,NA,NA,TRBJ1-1,CASSPGVDTEAFF,TGTGCCAGCAGCCCCGGGGTTGACACTGAAGCTTTCTTT
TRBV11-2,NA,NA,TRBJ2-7,CASSRTPRGMDEQYF,TGTGCCAGCAGTCGGACGCCTCGGGGAATGGACGAGCAGTACTTC